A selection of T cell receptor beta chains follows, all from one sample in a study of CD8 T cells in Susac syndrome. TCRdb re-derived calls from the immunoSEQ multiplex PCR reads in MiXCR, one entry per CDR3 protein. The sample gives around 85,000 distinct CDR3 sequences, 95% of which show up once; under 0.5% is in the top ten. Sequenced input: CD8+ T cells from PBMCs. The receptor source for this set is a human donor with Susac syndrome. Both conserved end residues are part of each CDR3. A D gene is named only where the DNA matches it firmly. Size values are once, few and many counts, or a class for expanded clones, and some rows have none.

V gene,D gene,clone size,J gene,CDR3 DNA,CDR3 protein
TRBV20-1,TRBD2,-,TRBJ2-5,TGCAGTGCTAGAGATCTGGGTCGGGGGGACCAAGAGACCCAGTACTTC,CSARDLGRGDQETQYF
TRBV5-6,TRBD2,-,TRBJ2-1,TGTGCCAGCAGCTTGCCTAGCGGGAGTTCGCATGAGCAGTTCTTC,CASSLPSGSSHEQFF
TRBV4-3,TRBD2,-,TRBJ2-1,TGCGCCAGCAGCCAAGAAGTAGCGGGAGTGGCCTACAATGAGCAGTTCTTC,CASSQEVAGVAYNEQFF
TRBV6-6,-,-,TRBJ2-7,TGTGCCAGCAGTGTGGCGGAGTTCTCCTACGAGCAGTACTTC,CASSVAEFSYEQYF
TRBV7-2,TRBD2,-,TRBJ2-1,TGTGCCAGCAGCCCCGAGGGACTAGCGGGATTGGGATGGGGGAATGAGCAGTTCTTC,CASSPEGLAGLGWGNEQFF
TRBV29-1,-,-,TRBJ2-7,TGCAGCGTTGATTACGAGACCTCCTACGAGCAGTACTTC,CSVDYETSYEQYF
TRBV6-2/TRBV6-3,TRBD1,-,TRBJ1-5,TGTGCCAGCCGGGACAGCGATAGCAATCAGCCCCAGCATTTT,CASRDSDSNQPQHF
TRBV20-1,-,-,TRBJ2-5,TGCAGTGCTTCCTCGGGACTCGGCTACGAGACCCAGTACTTC,CSASSGLGYETQYF
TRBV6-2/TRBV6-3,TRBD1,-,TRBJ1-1,TGTGCCAGCACCGACAGGGGTACTGAAGCTTTCTTT,CASTDRGTEAFF
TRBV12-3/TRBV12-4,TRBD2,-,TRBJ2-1,TGTGCCAGCAGTTCTCGTCTAGCGGTTAACAATGAGCAGTTCTTC,CASSSRLAVNNEQFF
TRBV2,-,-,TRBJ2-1,TGTGCCAGCAGTGACCCAAGGGCTAGGAATGAGCAGTTCTTC,CASSDPRARNEQFF
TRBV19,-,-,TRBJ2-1,TGTGCCAGTAGTATTGGGGGGGGGCCTGGTGAGCAGTTCTTC,CASSIGGGPGEQFF
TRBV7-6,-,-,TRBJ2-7,TGTGCCAGCAGCTTGGCAGGAGCCTACGAGCAGTACTTC,CASSLAGAYEQYF
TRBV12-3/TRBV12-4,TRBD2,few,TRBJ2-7,TGTGCCAGCAGTCCACTAGCGGGAGGCTCCTACGAGCAGTACTTC,CASSPLAGGSYEQYF
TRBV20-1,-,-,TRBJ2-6,TGCAGTGCTAGAGATCGCCAGGATTCCTCTGGGGCCAACGTCCTGACTTTC,CSARDRQDSSGANVLTF
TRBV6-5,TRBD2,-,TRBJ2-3,TGTGCCAGCAGCCCCGGGACTAGCGGGGGAGATACGCAGTATTTT,CASSPGTSGGDTQYF
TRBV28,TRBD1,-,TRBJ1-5,TGTGCCAGCAGTTTCGCCGGGACAGTTAATCAGCCCCAGCATTTT,CASSFAGTVNQPQHF
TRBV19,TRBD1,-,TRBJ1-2,TGTGCCACTGAAGACAGGGGGAACTATGGCTACACCTTC,CATEDRGNYGYTF
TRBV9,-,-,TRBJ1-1,TGTGCCAGCAGCGTCGACAGATTACCGAACACTGAAGCTTTCTTT,CASSVDRLPNTEAFF
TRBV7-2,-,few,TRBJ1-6,TGTGCCAGCAGCCAAGCAGGAGAGAATTCACCCCTCCACTTT,CASSQAGENSPLHF
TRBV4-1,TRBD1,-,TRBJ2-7,TGCGCCAGCAGCCAAGCCGACAGGGGGCTCAACGAGCAGTACTTC,CASSQADRGLNEQYF
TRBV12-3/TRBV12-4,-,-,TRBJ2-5,TGTGCCAGCAGTTCGCCGGGACCAACCCAAGAGACCCAGTACTTC,CASSSPGPTQETQYF
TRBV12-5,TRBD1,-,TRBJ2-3,TGTGCTAGTGGCCTGGGACAGGGGGCAACAGATACGCAGTATTTT,CASGLGQGATDTQYF
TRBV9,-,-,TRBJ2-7,TGTGCCAGCAGCGTTGGGGGGACTGGCTACGAGCAGTACTTC,CASSVGGTGYEQYF
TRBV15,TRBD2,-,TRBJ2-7,TGTGCCACCAGCAGAGATCTTGGACTAGCGGGCAACGAGCAGTACTTC,CATSRDLGLAGNEQYF
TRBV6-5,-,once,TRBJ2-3,TGTGCCACCGAACAGGGCACCGCGGATACGCAGTATTTT,CATEQGTADTQYF
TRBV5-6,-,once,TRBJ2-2,TGTGCCAGCAGCGCGAGCAATAACACCGGGGAGCTGTTTTTT,CASSASNNTGELFF
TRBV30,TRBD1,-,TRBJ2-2,TGTGCCTGGAGTGTAGGGACAGTAATTGCCGGGGAGCTGTTTTTT,CAWSVGTVIAGELFF
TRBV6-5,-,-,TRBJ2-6,TGTGCCAGCAGTTACACTTTCGGGACAACCTCTGGGGCCAACGTCCTGACTTTC,CASSYTFGTTSGANVLTF
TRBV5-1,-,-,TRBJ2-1,TGCGCCAGCAGCTTGGAACTTGAGCAGTTCTTC,CASSLELEQFF
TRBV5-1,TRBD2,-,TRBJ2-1,TGCGCCAGCAGCTTGTTAGGGGCTAGCGGCGATGAGCAGTTCTTC,CASSLLGASGDEQFF
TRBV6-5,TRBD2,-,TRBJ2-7,TGTGCCAGCAGTTCACGGACTAGCGGGAGCTCCTACGAGCAGTACTTC,CASSSRTSGSSYEQYF
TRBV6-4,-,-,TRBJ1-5,TGTGCCAGCAGTGACGGGAATCAGCCCCAGCATTTT,CASSDGNQPQHF
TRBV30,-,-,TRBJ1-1,TGTGCCTGGAGGGGGGACACTGAAGCTTTCTTT,CAWRGDTEAFF
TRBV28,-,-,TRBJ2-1,TGTGCCAGCAGTTTGTGGATGTGCGAGTTCTTC,CASSLWMCEFF
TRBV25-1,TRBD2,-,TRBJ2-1,TGTGCCAGCAGTGAATCGGGGGGAGAGCAGTTCTTC,CASSESGGEQFF
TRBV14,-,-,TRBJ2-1,TGTGCCAGCAGCCCGGGACTCTTCTACAATGAGCAGTTCTTC,CASSPGLFYNEQFF
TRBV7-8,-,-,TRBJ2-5,TGTGCCAGCAGCTTAAATCGGGAGCCCCACCAAGAGACCCAGTACTTC,CASSLNREPHQETQYF
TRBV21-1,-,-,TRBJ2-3,TGTGCCAGCAGCAAACAGGGGGGCAGCACAGATACGCAGTATTTT,CASSKQGGSTDTQYF
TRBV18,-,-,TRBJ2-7,TGTGCCAGCTCACCAGGGGTAGGGACCTGGGAGCAGTACTTC,CASSPGVGTWEQYF
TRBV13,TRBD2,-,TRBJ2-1,TGTGCCAGCAGCCCGTTGGGGGGGAAGGTTGCTGAGCAGTTCTTC,CASSPLGGKVAEQFF
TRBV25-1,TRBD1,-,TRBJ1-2,TGTGCCAGCCGACAGGGTTTTGACTATGGCTACACCTTC,CASRQGFDYGYTF
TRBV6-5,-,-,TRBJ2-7,TGTGCCAGCAGCACATCCGTAGCCTACGAGCAGTACTTC,CASSTSVAYEQYF
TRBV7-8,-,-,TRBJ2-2,TGTGCCAGCATCCATCTCACCGGGGAGCTGTTTTTT,CASIHLTGELFF
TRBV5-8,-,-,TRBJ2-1,TGTGCCAGCAGCTTAGGACAGTCACCGTGGGATGAGCAGTTCTTC,CASSLGQSPWDEQFF
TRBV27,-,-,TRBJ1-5,TGTGCCAGCAGTTTGGGCAGTTCCAATCAGCCCCAGCATTTT,CASSLGSSNQPQHF
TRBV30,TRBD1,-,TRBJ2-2,TGTGCCTGGAGTGTACAGGGGGCGCACACCGGGGAGCTGTTTTTT,CAWSVQGAHTGELFF
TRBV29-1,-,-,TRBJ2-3,TGCAGCGTTGGACAGAGTAGCACAGATACGCAGTATTTT,CSVGQSSTDTQYF